These T cell receptor beta chains were read from a single sample in a study of T cell responses to AZD1222 COVID-19 vaccine. Clones were sequenced by immunoSEQ multiplex PCR, and TCRdb holds only the in-frame ones, with some missing. The table has 100,000 to 120,000 clones, 88% seen once. The sequencing used peripheral blood, collected 28 days after the second AZD1222 dose. All receptors come from an adult who received the AZD1222 COVID-19 vaccine. The CDR3 runs from the conserved cysteine through the conserved F or W. The D gene is left open where the match is weak. Only some rows state a clone size, as once, few, many or a class for expanded clones.

J gene	V gene	D gene	clone size	CDR3 protein	CDR3 DNA
TRBJ1-5	TRBV28	TRBD1	once	CASSSLGTGGDQPQHF	TGTGCCAGCAGCTCGCTCGGGACAGGGGGCGATCAGCCCCAGCATTTT
TRBJ1-2	TRBV28	NA	once	CASSSGRRNYGYTF	TGTGCCAGCAGTTCCGGACGGAGAAACTATGGCTACACCTTC
TRBJ1-1	TRBV6-5	NA	NA	CASRGTGIPTTEAFF	TGTGCCAGCAGGGGTACCGGGATCCCTACCACTGAAGCTTTCTTT
TRBJ2-3	TRBV10-3	TRBD1	NA	CAIRRQGYRTDTQYF	TGTGCCATCAGGCGACAGGGGTACAGGACAGATACGCAGTATTTT
TRBJ2-2	TRBV5-1	TRBD2	NA	CASSLEGLAYTGELFF	TGCGCCAGCAGCTTGGAGGGACTAGCTTACACCGGGGAGCTGTTTTTT
TRBJ1-1	TRBV2	NA	NA	CASSVAGKGTEAFF	TGTGCCAGCAGTGTCGCAGGAAAGGGCACTGAAGCTTTCTTT
TRBJ2-2	TRBV19	NA	NA	CASRQGGSGELFF	TGTGCCAGTAGACAGGGTGGTTCCGGGGAGCTGTTTTTT
TRBJ1-5	TRBV7-2	NA	once	CASSPQAGAGQPQHF	TGTGCCAGCAGCCCCCAAGCAGGGGCCGGCCAGCCCCAGCATTTT
TRBJ1-2	TRBV6-5	TRBD1	NA	CASRSLQGNYGYTF	TGTGCCAGCAGGTCCCTACAGGGGAACTATGGCTACACCTTC
TRBJ1-5	TRBV18	NA	NA	CASSPANSNQPQHF	TGTGCCAGCTCACCGGCGAATAGCAATCAGCCCCAGCATTTT
TRBJ2-3	TRBV11-2	TRBD1	NA	CASSQWTGASADTQYF	TGTGCCAGCAGCCAATGGACAGGGGCCAGCGCAGATACGCAGTATTTT